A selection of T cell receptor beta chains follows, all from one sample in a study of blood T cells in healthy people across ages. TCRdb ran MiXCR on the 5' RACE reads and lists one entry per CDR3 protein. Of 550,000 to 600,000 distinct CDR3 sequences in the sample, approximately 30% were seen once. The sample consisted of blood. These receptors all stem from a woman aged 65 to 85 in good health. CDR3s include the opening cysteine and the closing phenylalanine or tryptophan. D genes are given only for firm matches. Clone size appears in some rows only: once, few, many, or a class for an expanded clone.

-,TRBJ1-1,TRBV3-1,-,CASSQGYGTEAFF,TGTGCCAGCAGCCAAGGGTACGGCACTGAAGCTTTCTTT
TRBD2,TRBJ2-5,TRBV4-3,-,CASSQGVRRGGHETQYF,TGCGCCAGCAGCCAAGGCGTAAGGCGGGGGGGCCACGAGACCCAGTACTTC
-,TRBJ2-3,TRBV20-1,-,CSAPPEGSLWDTQYF,TGCAGTGCCCCGCCCGAGGGTAGTCTGTGGGATACGCAGTATTTT
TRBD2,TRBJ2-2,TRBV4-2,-,CASRPTSGGATNTGELFF,TGTGCCAGCAGGCCGACTAGCGGGGGGGCCACTAACACCGGGGAGCTGTTTTTT
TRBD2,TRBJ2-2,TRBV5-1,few,CASSLSGLEGTGELFF,TGCGCCAGCAGCTTGTCCGGACTAGAAGGCACCGGGGAGCTGTTTTTT
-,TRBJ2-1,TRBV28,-,CASSLRQLNEQFF,TGTGCCAGCAGTTTAAGACAGCTCAATGAGCAGTTCTTC
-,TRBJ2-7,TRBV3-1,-,CASSLRGHNRYEQYF,TGTGCCAGCAGCCTTCGTGGCCACAACCGATACGAGCAGTACTTC
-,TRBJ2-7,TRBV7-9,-,CASSLSSKPYEQYF,TGTGCCAGCAGCTTATCTAGCAAGCCCTACGAGCAGTACTTC
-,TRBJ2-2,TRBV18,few,CASSPYLATNTGELFF,TGTGCCAGCTCACCATACCTAGCGACGAACACCGGGGAGCTGTTTTTT
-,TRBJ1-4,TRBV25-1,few,CASSPDERGKEKLFF,TGTGCCAGCAGTCCAGACGAGAGAGGAAAAGAAAAACTGTTTTTT
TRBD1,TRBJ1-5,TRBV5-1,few,CASSFWTGKNQPQHF,TGCGCCAGCAGCTTTTGGACAGGGAAGAATCAGCCCCAGCATTTT
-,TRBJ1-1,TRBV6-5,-,CASSYSTLGNTEAFF,TGTGCCAGCAGTTACTCGACGCTAGGGAACACTGAAGCTTTCTTT
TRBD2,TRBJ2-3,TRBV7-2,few,CASSSGGAGPPYTQYF,TGTGCCAGCAGCTCAGGTGGAGCGGGGCCGCCATATACGCAGTATTTT
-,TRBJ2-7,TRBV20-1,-,CSAKEGVYYEQYF,TGCAGTGCTAAGGAGGGGGTGTATTACGAGCAGTACTTC
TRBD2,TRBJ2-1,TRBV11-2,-,CASSLGGGGVQFF,TGTGCCAGCAGCTTAGGGGGCGGGGGGGTCCAGTTCTTC
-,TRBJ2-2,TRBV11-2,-,CASSLDPDSSTGELFF,TGTGCCAGCAGCTTAGATCCCGACTCGAGCACCGGGGAGCTGTTTTTT
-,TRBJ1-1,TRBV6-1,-,CASIRKGEGGTEAFF,TGTGCCAGCATCCGAAAAGGGGAGGGTGGGACTGAAGCTTTCTTT
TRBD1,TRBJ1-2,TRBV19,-,CASSEWDRPNYGYTF,TGTGCCAGTAGTGAGTGGGACAGGCCCAACTATGGCTACACCTTC
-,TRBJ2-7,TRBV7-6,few,CASSPSAGVGEQYF,TGTGCCAGCAGCCCTAGCGCAGGGGTAGGGGAGCAGTACTTC
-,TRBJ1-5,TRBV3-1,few,CASSHGTSNQPQHF,TGTGCCAGCAGCCATGGGACAAGCAATCAGCCCCAGCATTTT
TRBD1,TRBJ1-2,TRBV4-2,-,CASSHGQGSPYGYTF,TGTGCCAGCAGCCATGGACAGGGGTCCCCTTATGGCTACACCTTC
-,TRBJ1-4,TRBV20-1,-,CSARREEKLFF,TGCAGTGCTAGAAGAGAGGAAAAACTGTTTTTT
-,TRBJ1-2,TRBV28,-,CASSFGTPFGGYTF,TGTGCCAGCAGTTTCGGGACCCCTTTTGGAGGCTACACCTTC
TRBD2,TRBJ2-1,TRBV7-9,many,CASSLIWEGQFF,TGTGCCAGCAGCTTAATTTGGGAGGGGCAGTTCTTC
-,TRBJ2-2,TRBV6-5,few,CAIRAGTSNTGELFF,TGTGCCATCAGGGCCGGGACATCGAACACCGGGGAGCTGTTTTTT
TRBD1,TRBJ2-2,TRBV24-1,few,CATSDLDRVTGELFF,TGTGCCACCAGTGATCTTGACAGGGTCACCGGGGAGCTGTTTTTT
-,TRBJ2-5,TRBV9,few,CASSSGPYKQETQYF,TGTGCCAGCAGCTCCGGTCCCTACAAACAAGAGACCCAGTACTTC
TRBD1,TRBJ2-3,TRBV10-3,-,CAISEPDRVRDDTQYF,TGTGCCATCAGTGAGCCTGACAGGGTGCGAGACGATACGCAGTATTTT
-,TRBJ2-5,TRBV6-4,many,CASDPDGETQYF,TGTGCCAGTGATCCCGATGGGGAGACCCAGTACTTC
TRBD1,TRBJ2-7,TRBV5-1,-,CASRTDRVGEQYF,TGCGCCAGCAGAACGGACAGGGTGGGCGAGCAGTACTTC
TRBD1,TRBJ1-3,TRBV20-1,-,CSAQGALSGNTIYF,TGCAGTGCCCAGGGGGCCCTCTCTGGAAACACCATATATTTT
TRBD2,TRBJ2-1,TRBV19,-,CASRPTSGLYSEQFF,TGTGCCAGTAGACCGACTAGCGGATTATACAGTGAGCAGTTCTTC
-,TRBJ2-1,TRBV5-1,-,CASSLWPGIGSDNEQFF,TGCGCCAGCAGCTTGTGGCCGGGCATCGGGTCAGACAATGAGCAGTTCTTC
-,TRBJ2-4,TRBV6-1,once,CASRDRVLHIQYF,TGTGCCAGCAGGGACCGGGTATTGCACATTCAGTACTTC
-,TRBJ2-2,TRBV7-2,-,CASRLQVIATGELFF,TGTGCCAGCAGACTCCAGGTGATCGCGACCGGGGAGCTGTTTTTT
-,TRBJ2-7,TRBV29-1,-,CSTRESYEQYF,TGCAGTACTAGGGAGTCCTACGAGCAGTACTTC
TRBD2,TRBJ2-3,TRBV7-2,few,CASRPAGAPTDTQYF,TGTGCCAGCAGACCAGCGGGGGCGCCCACAGATACGCAGTATTTT
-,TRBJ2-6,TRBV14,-,CASNPGGAGANVLTF,TGTGCCAGCAACCCAGGAGGGGCTGGGGCCAACGTCCTGACTTTC
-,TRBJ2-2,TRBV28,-,CASRVGGNTGELFF,TGTGCCAGCAGAGTCGGGGGCAACACCGGGGAGCTGTTTTTT
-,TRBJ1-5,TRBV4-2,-,CASSHGIIEGNQPQHF,TGTGCCAGCAGCCATGGGATTATCGAGGGCAATCAGCCCCAGCATTTT